The clone carrying this T cell receptor (beta chain) was detected a few times. Other DNA sequences in this specimen translate into the identical CDR3. In the authors' methods: Reference gene primers were amplified, and this amplification served to estimate nucleated cell counts. Libraries were prepared by immunoSEQ multiplex PCR; TCRdb keeps only in-frame clonotypes and omits some of them. V and J calls plus clone size are reproduced from that table; the DNA served to infer D and trimming. Seen here are a few hundred thousand clones, 70% to 90% observed once, and the top ten hold about 10%. These data come from a study of blood T cell repertoires in COVID-19. In the study overall: The study drew acute and convalescent COVID-19 samples from the United States, Italy and Spain. The cDNA or gDNA used as material had been derived from T cells, B-cell-depleted T cells, or PBMCs.

Sample: peripheral blood. The source is an elderly woman with acute or convalescent COVID-19.

DNA of the CDR3: TGTGCCAGCAGCTTAGACAGTAACTCTGGGGCCAACGTCCTGACTTTC. Protein product: CASSLDSNSGANVLTF. The chain uses TRBV7-3 and TRBJ2-6; D may be TRBD1 (5 bases). This CDR3 spans 16 amino acids. Deletions cut 2 bases from V and 0 bases from J, with 8 bases between. Germline V gene data show CDR1 as SGHTA and CDR2 as FQGTGA.